This T cell receptor beta chain originates from a study of blood T cell repertoires in COVID-19 (dated by TCRdb to 2020 to 2022). Some background on the complete study: Collaborator samples came from the United States, Italy and Spain and covered acute and convalescent phases of COVID-19. The samples were drawn from the first 160 participants of the ongoing ImmuneRACE study and from over 950 subjects provided by 6 global collaborators. The dataset comprised deeply sampled blood TCRbeta repertoires from subjects exposed to, actively infected with, or recovered from COVID-19. The prospective study material was composed of cDNA or gDNA derived from T cells, B-cell-depleted T cells, or PBMCs. A de-identified subject ID, COVID-19 status, age in years and sex were almost always included in the sample metadata. The repertoires were made available in a free public database intended to serve as a resource for research on the immune response to SARS-CoV-2. HLA class I and class II types, where available, came from metadata supplied by the sample provider rather than from assay-based typing.

The germline V gene supplies CDR1 SNHLY and CDR2 FYNNEI. Trimming leaves V shorter by 4 bases and J shorter by 3 bases, with the junction holding 4 bases beyond the gene matches. Taken from cysteine to phenylalanine, the CDR3 has 14 residues. CDR3 DNA is the only sequence kept; it has 42 bases, read in frame from the first base. For this clone: This clone's antigen is unknown. No qualities accompany the bases; no much larger clone lies one base away.

TCRbeta CDR3 regions were amplified from genomic DNA using the immunoSEQ Assay, a bias-controlled multiplex PCR. The published analysis was carried out like this. The number of nucleated cells in each sample was estimated by amplification of reference gene primers within the assay. To quantify the absolute abundance of each unique TCRbeta CDR3 rearrangement, sequence reads were collapsed and filtered. For each sample, productive Simpson clonality was calculated by taking the square root of Simpson's diversity index across productive rearrangements. What TCRdb holds here is the immuneACCESS table cut down to in-frame rearrangements. Part of the clones is not present; checked against another copy, under half of the missing clones reflect an unresolved V gene, and the others are unexplained. V and J calls and clone size are those listed in that table; D and trimming were worked out from the DNA. This sample holds a few hundred thousand clones; about 91% were observed only once. More than 0.95% of the sample lies in the top ten.

Paper-wide results and their limitations: The amount of clinical and demographic metadata varied by source and participant and was provided uncurated.

Participants in the prospective study were aged about 18 to 95 years, lived in some 24 United States geographic areas, and enrolled through a virtual design. Cohort assignment in the prospective study relied on participant-reported clinical history from a screening survey and a study questionnaire. In the prospective study, whole blood, serum and a nasopharyngeal or oropharyngeal swab were collected from each participant by mobile phlebotomists. Participants in the prospective study had the option to provide additional blood draws and questionnaires over a roughly 2-month period. Prospective study blood samples were shipped either frozen or at room temperature before DNA extraction.

The rearranged chain carries TRBV2 and TRBJ1-2, and 8 bases in between align with TRBD1. Sample: PBMCs or T cells enriched from blood (not recorded which). The source is a woman between 35 and 50 years old with acute COVID-19. The encoded CDR3 is CASSGQGFDYGYTF. The sequence in DNA is TGTGCCAGCAGTGGACAGGGGTTCGACTATGGCTACACCTTC.